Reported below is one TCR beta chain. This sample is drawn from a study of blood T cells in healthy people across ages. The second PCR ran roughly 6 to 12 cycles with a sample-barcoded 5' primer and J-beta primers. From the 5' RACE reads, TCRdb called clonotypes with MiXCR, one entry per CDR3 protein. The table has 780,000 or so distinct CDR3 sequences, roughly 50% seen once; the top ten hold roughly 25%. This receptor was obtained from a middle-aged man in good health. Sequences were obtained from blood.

CDR3 in DNA: TGCAGTGCTACCTCTAGCGGGCAGGTCAATGAGCAGTTCTTC. This translates into CSATSSGQVNEQFF. The chain carries TRBV20-1 and TRBJ2-1; 8 bases fit TRBD2. The ends lost 4 bases at V and 6 bases at J; junction bases unmatched: 8. Germline V CDR1 and CDR2: DFQATT, SNEGSKA (reference sequence). The CDR3 length is 14 residues.